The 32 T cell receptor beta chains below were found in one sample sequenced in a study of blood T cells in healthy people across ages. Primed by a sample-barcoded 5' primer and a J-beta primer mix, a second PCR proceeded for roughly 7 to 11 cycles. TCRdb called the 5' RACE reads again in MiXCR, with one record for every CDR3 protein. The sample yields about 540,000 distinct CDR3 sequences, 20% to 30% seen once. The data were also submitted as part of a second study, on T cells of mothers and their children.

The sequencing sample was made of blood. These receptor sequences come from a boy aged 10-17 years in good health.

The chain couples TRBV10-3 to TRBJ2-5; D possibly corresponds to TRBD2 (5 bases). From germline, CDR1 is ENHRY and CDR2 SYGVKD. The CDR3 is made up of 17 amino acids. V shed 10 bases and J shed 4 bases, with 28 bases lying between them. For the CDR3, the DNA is TGTGCCACGGCGTTTTTTGGGGATAGTCAAAGCGGAGAGACCCAGTACTTC. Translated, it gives CATAFFGDSQSGETQYF.

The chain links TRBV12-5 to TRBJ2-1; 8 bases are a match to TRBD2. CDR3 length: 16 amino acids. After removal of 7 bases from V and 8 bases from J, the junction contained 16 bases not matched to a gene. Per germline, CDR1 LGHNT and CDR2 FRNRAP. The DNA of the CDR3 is TGTGCTAGTGCCTTGGGGCAAGGCGGGGGGCCTGATGAGCAGTTCTTC. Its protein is CASALGQGGGPDEQFF.

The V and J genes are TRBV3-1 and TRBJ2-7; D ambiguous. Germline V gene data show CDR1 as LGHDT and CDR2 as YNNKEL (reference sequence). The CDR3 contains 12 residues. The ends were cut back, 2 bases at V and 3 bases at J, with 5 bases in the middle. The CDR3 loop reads CASSQTDYEQYF. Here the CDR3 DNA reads TGTGCCAGCAGCCAAACTGACTACGAGCAGTACTTC.

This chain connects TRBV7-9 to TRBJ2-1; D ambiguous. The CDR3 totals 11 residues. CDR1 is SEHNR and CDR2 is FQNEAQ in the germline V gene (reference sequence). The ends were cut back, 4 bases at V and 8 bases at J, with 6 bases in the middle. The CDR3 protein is CASSWGYEQFF. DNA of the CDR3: TGTGCCAGCAGCTGGGGTTATGAGCAGTTCTTC.

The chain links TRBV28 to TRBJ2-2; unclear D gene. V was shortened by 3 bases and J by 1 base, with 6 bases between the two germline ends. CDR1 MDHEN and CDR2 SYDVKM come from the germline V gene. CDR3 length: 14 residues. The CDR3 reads CASSFHGNTGELFF. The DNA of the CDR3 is TGTGCCAGCAGTTTCCACGGGAACACCGGGGAGCTGTTTTTT.

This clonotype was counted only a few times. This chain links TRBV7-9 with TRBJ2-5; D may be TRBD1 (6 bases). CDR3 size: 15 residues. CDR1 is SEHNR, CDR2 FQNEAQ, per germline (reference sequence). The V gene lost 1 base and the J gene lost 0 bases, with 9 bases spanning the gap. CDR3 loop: CASSLGTVYQETQYF. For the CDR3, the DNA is TGTGCCAGCAGCTTAGGGACAGTTTACCAAGAGACCCAGTACTTC. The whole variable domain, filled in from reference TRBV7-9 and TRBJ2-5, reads DTGVSQNPRHKITKRGQNVTFRCDPISEHNRLYWYRQTLGQGPEFLTYFQNEAQLEKSRLLSDRFSAERPKGSFSTLEIQRTEQGDSAMYLCASSLGTVYQETQYFGPGTRLLVL.

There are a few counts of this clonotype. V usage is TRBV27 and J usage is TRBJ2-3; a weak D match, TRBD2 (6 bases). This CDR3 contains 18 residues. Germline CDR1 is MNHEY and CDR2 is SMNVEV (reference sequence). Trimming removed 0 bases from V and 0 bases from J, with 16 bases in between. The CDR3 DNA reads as TGTGCCAGCAGTTTATCATTCGGCGGGATAACTAGCACAGATACGCAGTATTTT. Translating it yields CASSLSFGGITSTDTQYF.

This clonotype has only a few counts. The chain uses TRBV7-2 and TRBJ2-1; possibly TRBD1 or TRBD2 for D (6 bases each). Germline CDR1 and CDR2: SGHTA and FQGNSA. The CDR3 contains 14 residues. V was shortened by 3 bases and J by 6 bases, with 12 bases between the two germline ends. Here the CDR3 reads CASSLNREANEQFF. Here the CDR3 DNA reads TGTGCCAGCAGCTTGAACAGGGAGGCCAATGAGCAGTTCTTC. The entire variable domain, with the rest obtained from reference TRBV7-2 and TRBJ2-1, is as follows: GAGVSQSPSNKVTEKGKDVELRCDPISGHTALYWYRQSLGQGLEFLIYFQGNSAPDKSGLPSDRFSAERTGGSVSTLTIQRTQQEDSAVYLCASSLNREANEQFFGPGTRLTVL.

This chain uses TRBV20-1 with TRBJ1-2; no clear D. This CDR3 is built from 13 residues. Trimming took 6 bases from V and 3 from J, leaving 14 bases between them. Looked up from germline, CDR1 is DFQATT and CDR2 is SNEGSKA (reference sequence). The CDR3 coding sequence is TGCAGTGCCCCCCCCGGCGGGGACTATGGCTACACCTTC. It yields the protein CSAPPGGDYGYTF.

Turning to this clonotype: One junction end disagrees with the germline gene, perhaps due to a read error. The CDR3 nucleotides read TGTGCTAGCAGCTTAGCGAGTCTAGCGGGAGGTTCGTTCTTC. Translating it yields CASSLASLAGGSFF. The chain combines TRBV7-9 with TRBJ2-1; 11 bases align to TRBD2. CDR1 is SEHNR, CDR2 FQNEAQ, per germline (reference sequence). This CDR3 spans 14 amino acids.

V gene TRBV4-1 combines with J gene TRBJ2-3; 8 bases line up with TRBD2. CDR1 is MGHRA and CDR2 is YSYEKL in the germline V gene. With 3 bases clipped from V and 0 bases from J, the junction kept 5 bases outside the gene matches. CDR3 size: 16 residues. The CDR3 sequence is CASSQTLAESTDTQYF. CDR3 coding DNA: TGCGCCAGCAGCCAGACACTAGCGGAGAGCACAGATACGCAGTATTTT.

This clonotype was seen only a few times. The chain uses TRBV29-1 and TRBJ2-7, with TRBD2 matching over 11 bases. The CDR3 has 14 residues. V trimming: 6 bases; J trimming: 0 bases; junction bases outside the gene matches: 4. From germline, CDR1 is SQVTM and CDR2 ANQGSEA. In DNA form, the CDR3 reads TGCAGCGTCGCCGGGACTAGCGGCTCCTACGAGCAGTACTTC. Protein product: CSVAGTSGSYEQYF.

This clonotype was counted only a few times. CDR3 bases: TGTGCCAGCAGCCTTACGGGGGGTGAGGGGGAGACCCAGTACTTC. It translates to CASSLTGGEGETQYF. The V gene is TRBV7-8, the J gene TRBJ2-1, with 7 bases fitting TRBD2. The DNA end favors TRBJ2-5, so the J call may be wrong. Germline-derived CDR1 and CDR2 are SGHVS and FQNEAQ. The CDR3 is 15 residues long.

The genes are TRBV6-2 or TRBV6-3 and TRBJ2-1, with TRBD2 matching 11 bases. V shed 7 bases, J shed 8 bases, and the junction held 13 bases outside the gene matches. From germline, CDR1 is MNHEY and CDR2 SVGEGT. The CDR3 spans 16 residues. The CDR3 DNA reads TGTGCCAGCACCCACGAGACTAGCGGGAAGAGGTATGAGCAGTTCTTC. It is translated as CASTHETSGKRYEQFF.

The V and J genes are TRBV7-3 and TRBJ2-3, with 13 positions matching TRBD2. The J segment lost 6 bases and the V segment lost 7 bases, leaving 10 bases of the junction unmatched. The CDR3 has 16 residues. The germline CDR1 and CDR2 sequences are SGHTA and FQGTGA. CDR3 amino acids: CASTWGTSGTRDTQYF. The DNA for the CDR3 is TGTGCCAGCACCTGGGGGACTAGCGGGACGCGGGATACGCAGTATTTT.

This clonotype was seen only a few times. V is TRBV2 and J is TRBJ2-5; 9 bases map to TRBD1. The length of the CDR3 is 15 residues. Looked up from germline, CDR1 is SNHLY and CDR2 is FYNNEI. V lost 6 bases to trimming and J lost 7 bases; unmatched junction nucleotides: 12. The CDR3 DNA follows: TGTGCCAGCAGCGCCTCCGGGACAGGGTCTGTGACCCAGTACTTC. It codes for CASSASGTGSVTQYF.

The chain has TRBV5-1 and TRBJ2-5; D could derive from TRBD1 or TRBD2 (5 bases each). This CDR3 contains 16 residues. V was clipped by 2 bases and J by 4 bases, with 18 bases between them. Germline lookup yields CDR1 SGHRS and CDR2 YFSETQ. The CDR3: CASSFVLGMGVETQYF. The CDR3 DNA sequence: TGCGCCAGCAGCTTCGTTCTGGGGATGGGGGTAGAGACCCAGTACTTC.

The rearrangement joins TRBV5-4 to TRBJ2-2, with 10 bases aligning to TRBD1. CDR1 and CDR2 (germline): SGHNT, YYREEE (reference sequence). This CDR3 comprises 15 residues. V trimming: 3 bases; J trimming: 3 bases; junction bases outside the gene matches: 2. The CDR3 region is CASSYGTGDTGELFF. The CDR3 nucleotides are TGTGCCAGCAGCTATGGGACAGGGGACACCGGGGAGCTGTTTTTT.

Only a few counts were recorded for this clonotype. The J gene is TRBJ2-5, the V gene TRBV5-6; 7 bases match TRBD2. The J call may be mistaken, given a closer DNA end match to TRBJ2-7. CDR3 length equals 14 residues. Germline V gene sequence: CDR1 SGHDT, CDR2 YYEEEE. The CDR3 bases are TGTGCCAGCAGCTTGGTTACTAGCGCTTACGAGCAGTACTTC. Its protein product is CASSLVTSAYEQYF.

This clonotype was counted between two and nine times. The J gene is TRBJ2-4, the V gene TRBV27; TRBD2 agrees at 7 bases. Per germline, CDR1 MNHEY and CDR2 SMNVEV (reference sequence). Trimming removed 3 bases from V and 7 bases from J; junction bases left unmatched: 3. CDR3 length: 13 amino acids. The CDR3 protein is CASSFDGGNIQYF. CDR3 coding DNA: TGTGCCAGCAGTTTTGACGGGGGGAACATTCAGTACTTC.

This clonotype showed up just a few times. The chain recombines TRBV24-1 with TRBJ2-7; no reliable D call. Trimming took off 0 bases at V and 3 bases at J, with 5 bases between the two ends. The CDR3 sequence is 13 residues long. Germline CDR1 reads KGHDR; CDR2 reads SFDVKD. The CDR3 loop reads CATSDLAGYEQYF. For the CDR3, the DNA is TGTGCCACCAGTGATTTGGCAGGCTACGAGCAGTACTTC.

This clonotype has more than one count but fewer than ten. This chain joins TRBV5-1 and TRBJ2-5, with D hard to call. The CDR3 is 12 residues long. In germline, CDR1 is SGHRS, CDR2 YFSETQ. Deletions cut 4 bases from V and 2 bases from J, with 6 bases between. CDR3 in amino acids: CASSEPQETQYF. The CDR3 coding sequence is TGCGCCAGCAGCGAACCTCAAGAGACCCAGTACTTC.

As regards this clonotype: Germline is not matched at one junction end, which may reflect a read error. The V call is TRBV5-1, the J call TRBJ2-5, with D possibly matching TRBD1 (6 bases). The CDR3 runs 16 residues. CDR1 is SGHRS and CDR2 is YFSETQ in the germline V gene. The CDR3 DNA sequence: TGCGCCAGCAGCTTGGGAACAGGGTCATTAGAAGAGACCCAGTGCTTC. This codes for CASSLGTGSLEETQCF.

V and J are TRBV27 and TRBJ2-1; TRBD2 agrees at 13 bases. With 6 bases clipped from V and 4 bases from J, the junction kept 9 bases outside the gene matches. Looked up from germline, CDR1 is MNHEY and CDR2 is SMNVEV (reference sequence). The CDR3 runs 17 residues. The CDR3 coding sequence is TGTGCCAGCAGCCCAGGACTAGCGGGAGTCCCGTACAATGAGCAGTTCTTC. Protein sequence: CASSPGLAGVPYNEQFF.

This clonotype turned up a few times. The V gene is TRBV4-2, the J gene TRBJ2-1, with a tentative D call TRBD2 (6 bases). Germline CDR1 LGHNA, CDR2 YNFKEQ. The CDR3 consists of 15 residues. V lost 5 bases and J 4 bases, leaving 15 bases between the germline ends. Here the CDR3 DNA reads TGTGCCAGCAGCGCCGCGTCTAGCGTATACAATGAGCAGTTCTTC. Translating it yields CASSAASSVYNEQFF.

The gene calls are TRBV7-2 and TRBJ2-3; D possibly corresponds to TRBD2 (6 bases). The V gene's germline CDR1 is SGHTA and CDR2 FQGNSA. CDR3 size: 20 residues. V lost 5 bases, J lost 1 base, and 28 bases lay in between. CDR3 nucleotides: TGTGCCAGCAGCCCACGCGATAGCGGACCTTGGCGGCTTGGCACAGATACGCAGTATTTT. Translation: CASSPRDSGPWRLGTDTQYF. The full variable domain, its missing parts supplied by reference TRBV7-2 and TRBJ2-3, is GAGVSQSPSNKVTEKGKDVELRCDPISGHTALYWYRQSLGQGLEFLIYFQGNSAPDKSGLPSDRFSAERTGGSVSTLTIQRTQQEDSAVYLCASSPRDSGPWRLGTDTQYFGPGTRLTVL.

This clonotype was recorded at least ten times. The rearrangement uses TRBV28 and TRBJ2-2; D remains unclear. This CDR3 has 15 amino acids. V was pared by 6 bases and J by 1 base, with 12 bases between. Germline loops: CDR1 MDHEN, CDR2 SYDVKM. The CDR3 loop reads CASSSGDWNTGELFF. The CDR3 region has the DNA TGTGCCAGCAGCTCCGGCGATTGGAACACCGGGGAGCTGTTTTTT.

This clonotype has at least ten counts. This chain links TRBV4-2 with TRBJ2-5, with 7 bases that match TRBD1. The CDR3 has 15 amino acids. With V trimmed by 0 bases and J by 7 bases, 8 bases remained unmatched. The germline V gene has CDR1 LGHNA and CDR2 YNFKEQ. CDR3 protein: CASSQERDRAPTQYF. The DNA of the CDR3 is TGTGCCAGCAGCCAAGAGAGAGACAGGGCTCCGACCCAGTACTTC.

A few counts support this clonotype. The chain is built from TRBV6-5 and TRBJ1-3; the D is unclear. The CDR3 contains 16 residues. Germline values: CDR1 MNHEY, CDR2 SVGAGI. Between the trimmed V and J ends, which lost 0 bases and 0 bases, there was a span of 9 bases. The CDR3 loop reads CASSYSTVDSGNTIYF. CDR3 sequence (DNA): TGTGCCAGCAGTTACTCTACGGTTGACTCTGGAAACACCATATATTTT.

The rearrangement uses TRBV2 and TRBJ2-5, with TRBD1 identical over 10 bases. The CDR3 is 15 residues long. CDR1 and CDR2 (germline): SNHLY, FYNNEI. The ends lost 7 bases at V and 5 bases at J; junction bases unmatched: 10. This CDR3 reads CASNQGTGVLETQYF. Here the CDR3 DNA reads TGTGCCAGCAATCAAGGGACAGGGGTTTTGGAGACCCAGTACTTC. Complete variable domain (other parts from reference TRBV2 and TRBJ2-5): EPEVTQTPSHQVTQMGQEVILRCVPISNHLYFYWYRQILGQKVEFLVSFYNNEISEKSEIFDDQFSVERPDGSNFTLKIRSTKLEDSAMYFCASNQGTGVLETQYFGPGTRLLVL.

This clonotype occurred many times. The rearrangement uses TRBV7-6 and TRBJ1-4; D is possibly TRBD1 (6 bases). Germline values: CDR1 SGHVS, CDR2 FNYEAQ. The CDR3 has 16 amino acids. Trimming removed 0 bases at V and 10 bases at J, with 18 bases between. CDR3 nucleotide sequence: TGTGCCAGCAGCTTAGCGATTTTGGGCCGAGGGGGAAAACTGTTTTTT. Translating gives CASSLAILGRGGKLFF. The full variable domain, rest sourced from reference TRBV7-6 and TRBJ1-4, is GAGVSQSPRYKVTKRGQDVALRCDPISGHVSLYWYRQALGQGPEFLTYFNYEAQQDKSGLPNDRFSAERPEGSISTLTIQRTEQRDSAMYRCASSLAILGRGGKLFFGSGTQLSVL.

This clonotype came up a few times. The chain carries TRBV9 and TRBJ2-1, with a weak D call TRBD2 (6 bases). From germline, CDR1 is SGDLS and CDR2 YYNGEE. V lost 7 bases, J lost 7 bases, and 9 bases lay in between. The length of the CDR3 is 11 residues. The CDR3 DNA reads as TGTGCCAGCCGTCGGGGGAATGAGCAGTTCTTC. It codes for CASRRGNEQFF.